This note documents a single T cell receptor beta chain sequence. Its matching antigen is unknown. This specimen belongs to a study of cytomegalovirus exposure and HLA in healthy donors. Across the study: Early released data had tens of millions of unique TCRs, all coming from HLA-typed donors.

General observations from the study: In a later analysis, a missense DCLRE1C variant was linked to TCR beta V- and J-gene trimming. Follow-up analysis found HLA locus-dependent TCR association rates, highest for DRB1 and lowest for HLA-C. In a later analysis, compared with equally common non-associated chains, HLA-associated beta chains were more expanded.

V was pared by 10 bases and J by 2 bases, with 13 bases between. This CDR3 spans 13 amino acids. Germline-derived CDR1 and CDR2 are SEHNR and FQNEAQ (reference sequence). A multiplex PCR was run with 60 Vbeta primers and 13 Jbeta primers. TCRdb's table, derived via immunoSEQ multiplex PCR, lists solely in-frame clones and lacks some. The sample has roughly 130,000 clones, 65% to 75% seen once. This TCR was sampled from a woman aged 45-65 years in good health and CMV-seropositive. The specimen sequenced was PBMCs. The chain is built from TRBV7-9 and TRBJ2-3; D is possibly TRBD1 (6 bases). CDR3 nucleotide sequence: TGTGCCACCGAGGGGGACCCCACAGATACGCAGTATTTT. Its protein is CATEGDPTDTQYF.